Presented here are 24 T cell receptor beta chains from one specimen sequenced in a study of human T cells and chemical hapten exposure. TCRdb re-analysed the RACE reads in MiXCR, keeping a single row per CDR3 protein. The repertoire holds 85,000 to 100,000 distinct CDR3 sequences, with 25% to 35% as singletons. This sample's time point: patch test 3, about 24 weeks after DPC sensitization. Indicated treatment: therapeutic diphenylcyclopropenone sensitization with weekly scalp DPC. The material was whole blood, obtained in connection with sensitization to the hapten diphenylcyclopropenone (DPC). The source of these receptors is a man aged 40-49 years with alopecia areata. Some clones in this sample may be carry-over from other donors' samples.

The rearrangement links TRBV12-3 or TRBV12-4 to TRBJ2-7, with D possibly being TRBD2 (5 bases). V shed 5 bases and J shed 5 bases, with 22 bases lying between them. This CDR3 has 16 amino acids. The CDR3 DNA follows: TGTGCCAGCAGTCCACCCGGGGTGGCACCCAGCAACGAGCAGTACTTC. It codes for CASSPPGVAPSNEQYF.

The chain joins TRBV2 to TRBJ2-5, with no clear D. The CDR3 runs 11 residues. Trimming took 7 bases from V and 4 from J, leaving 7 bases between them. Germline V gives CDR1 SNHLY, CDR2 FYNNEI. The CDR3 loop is CASKGGETQYF. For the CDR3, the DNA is TGTGCCAGCAAAGGCGGAGAGACCCAGTACTTC.

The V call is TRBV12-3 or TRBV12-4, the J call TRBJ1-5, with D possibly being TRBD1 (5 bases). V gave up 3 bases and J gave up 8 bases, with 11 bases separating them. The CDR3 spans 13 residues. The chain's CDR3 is CASSFYSGEPQHF. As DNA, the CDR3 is TGTGCCAGCAGTTTTTATTCGGGGGAGCCCCAGCATTTT.

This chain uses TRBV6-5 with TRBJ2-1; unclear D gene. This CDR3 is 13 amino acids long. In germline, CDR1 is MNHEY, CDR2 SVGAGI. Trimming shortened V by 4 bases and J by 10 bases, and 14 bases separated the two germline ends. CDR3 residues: CASSSATMGEQFF. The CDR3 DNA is TGTGCCAGCAGTTCGGCCACAATGGGCGAGCAGTTCTTC.

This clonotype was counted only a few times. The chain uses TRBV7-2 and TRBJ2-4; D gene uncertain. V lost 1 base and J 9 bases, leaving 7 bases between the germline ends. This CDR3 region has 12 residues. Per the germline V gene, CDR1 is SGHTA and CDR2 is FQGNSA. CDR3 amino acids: CASSLGPLIQYF. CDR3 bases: TGTGCCAGCAGCTTAGGCCCGCTCATTCAGTACTTC.

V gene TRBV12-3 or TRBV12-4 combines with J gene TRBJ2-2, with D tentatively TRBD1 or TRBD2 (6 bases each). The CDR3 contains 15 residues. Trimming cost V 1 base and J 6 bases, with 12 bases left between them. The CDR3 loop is CASSLGTGAAGELFF. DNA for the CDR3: TGTGCCAGCAGTTTAGGGACGGGGGCGGCCGGGGAGCTGTTTTTT.

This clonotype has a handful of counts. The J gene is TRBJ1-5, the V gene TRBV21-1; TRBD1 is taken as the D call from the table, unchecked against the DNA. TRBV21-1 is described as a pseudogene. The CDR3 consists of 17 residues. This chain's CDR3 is CASSPLERAYSNQPQHF. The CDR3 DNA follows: TGTGCCAGCAGTCCCCTGGAGAGGGCTTATAGCAATCAGCCCCAGCATTTT.

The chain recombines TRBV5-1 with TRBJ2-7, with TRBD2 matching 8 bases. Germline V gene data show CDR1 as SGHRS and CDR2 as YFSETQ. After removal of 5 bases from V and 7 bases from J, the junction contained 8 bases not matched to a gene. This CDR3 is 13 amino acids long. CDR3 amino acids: CASSPGGPREQYF. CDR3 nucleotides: TGCGCCAGCAGTCCGGGAGGGCCTAGGGAGCAGTACTTC.

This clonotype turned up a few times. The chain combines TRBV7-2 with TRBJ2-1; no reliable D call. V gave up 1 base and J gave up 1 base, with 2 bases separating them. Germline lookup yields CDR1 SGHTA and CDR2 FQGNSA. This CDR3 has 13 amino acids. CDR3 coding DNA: TGTGCCAGCAGCTTAGGATCCTACAATGAGCAGTTCTTC. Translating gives CASSLGSYNEQFF.

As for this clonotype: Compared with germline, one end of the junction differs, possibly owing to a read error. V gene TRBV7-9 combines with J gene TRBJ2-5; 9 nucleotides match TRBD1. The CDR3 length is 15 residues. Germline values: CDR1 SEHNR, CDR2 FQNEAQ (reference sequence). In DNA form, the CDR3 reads TGTGACAGCAGTTTCGACAGGGGGGGAAGAGAGGCCCAGTACTTC. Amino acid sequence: CDSSFDRGGREAQYF.

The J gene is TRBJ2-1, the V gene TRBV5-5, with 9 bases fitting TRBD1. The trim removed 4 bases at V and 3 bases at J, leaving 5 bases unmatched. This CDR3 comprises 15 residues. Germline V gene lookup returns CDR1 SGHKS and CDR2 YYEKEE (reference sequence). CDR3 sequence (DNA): TGTGCCAGCAGCCCGGGACAGGGACGCTACAATGAGCAGTTCTTC. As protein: CASSPGQGRYNEQFF.

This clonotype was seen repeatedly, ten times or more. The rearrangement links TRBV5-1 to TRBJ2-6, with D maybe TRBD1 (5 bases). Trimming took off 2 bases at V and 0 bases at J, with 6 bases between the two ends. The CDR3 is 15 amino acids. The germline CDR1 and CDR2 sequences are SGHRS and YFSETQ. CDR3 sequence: CASSFTGSGANVLTF. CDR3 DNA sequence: TGCGCCAGCAGCTTCACAGGCTCTGGGGCCAACGTCCTGACTTTC.

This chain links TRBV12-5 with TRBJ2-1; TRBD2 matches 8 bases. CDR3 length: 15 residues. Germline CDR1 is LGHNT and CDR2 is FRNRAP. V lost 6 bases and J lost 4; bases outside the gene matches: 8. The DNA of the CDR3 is TGTGCTAGTGGAGAAGAAGCGGGAGTGTACAATGAGCAGTTCTTC. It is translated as CASGEEAGVYNEQFF.

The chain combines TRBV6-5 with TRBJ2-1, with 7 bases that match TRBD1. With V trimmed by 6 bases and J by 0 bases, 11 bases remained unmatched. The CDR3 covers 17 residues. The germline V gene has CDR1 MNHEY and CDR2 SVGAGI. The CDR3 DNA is TGTGCCAGCAGCCGTCCGACAGGGCCCTTCTCCTACAATGAGCAGTTCTTC. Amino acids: CASSRPTGPFSYNEQFF.

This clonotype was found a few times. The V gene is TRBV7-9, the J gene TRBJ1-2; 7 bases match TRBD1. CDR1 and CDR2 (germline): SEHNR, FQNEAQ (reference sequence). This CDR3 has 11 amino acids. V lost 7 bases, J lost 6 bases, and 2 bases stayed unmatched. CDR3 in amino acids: CASTTGNGYTF. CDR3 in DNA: TGTGCCAGCACGACAGGGAATGGCTACACCTTC.

CDR3 residues: CASSVDPSGRAKNIQYF. CDR3 sequence (DNA): TGTGCCAGCAGCGTAGATCCTAGCGGGAGGGCCAAAAACATTCAGTACTTC. The chain joins TRBV9 to TRBJ2-4, with 11 bases that match TRBD2. The germline V gene encodes CDR1 SGDLS and CDR2 YYNGEE. This CDR3 has 17 amino acids. The trim removed 0 bases at V and 1 base at J, leaving 3 bases unmatched.

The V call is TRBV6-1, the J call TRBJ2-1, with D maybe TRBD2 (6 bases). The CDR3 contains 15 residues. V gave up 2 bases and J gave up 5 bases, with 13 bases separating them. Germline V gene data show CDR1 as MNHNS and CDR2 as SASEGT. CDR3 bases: TGTGCCAGCAGTGAACCACATAGCGGAGACAATGAGCAGTTCTTC. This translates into CASSEPHSGDNEQFF.

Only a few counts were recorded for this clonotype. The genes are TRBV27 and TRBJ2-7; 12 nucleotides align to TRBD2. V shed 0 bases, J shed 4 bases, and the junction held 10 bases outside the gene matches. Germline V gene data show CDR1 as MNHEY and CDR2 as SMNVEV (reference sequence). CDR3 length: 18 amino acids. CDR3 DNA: TGTGCCAGCAGTTTATCAGGACTAGCGGGAAGGGCGAGTTACGAGCAGTACTTC. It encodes CASSLSGLAGRASYEQYF.

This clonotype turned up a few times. DNA of the CDR3: TGTGCCAGTAGTATTCAGGGAGGGACCGGGGCCAACGTCCTGACTTTC. The encoded protein is CASSIQGGTGANVLTF. This sequence joins TRBV19 and TRBJ2-6, with 7 positions matching TRBD2. CDR1 LNHDA and CDR2 SQIVND come from the germline V gene (reference sequence). Germline trimming cut 3 bases from V and 4 bases from J; bases unmatched to any gene: 6. The CDR3 contains 16 residues.

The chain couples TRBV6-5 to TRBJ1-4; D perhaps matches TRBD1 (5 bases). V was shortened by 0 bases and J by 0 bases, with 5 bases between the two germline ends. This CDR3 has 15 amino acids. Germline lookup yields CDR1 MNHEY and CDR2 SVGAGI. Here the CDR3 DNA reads TGTGCCAGCAGTTACTCGACAGCAACTAATGAAAAACTGTTTTTT. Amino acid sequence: CASSYSTATNEKLFF.

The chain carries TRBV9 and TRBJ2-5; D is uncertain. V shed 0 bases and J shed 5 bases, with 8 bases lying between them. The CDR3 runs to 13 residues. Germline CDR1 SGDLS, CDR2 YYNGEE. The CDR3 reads CASSVAPVETQYF. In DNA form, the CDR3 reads TGTGCCAGCAGCGTAGCTCCTGTGGAGACCCAGTACTTC.

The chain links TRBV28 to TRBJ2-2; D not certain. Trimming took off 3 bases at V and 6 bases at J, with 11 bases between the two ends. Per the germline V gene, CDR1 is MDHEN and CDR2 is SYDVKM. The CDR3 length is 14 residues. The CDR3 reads CASSFTRLAGELFF. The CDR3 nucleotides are TGTGCCAGCAGTTTCACGCGTTTGGCCGGGGAGCTGTTTTTT.

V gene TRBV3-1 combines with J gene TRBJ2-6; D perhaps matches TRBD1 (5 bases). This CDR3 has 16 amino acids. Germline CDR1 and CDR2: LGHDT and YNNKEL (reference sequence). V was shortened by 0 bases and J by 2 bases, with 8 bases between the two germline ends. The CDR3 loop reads CASSQDLGPGANVLTF. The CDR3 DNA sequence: TGTGCCAGCAGCCAAGATCTGGGGCCTGGGGCCAACGTCCTGACTTTC.

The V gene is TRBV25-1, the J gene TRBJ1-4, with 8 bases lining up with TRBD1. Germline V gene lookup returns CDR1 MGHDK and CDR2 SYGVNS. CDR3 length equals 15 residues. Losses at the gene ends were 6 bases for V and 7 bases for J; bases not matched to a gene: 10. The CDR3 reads CASRAWTGHTEKLFF. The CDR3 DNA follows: TGTGCCAGCAGGGCTTGGACAGGGCATACTGAAAAACTGTTTTTT.